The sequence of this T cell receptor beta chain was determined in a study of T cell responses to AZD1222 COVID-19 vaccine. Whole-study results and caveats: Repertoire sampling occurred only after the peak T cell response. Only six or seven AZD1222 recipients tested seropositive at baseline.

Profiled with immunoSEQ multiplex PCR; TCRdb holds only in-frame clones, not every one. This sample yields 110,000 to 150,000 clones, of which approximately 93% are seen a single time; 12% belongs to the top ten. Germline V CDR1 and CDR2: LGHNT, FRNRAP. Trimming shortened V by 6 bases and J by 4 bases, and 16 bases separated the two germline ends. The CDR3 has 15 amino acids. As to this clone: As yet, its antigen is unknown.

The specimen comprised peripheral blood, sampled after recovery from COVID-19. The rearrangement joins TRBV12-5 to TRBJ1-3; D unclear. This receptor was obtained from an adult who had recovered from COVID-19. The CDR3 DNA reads TGTGCTAGTGGCCTAGGAGGCTTGGGGGGAAACACCATATATTTT. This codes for CASGLGGLGGNTIYF.